This TCR beta chain comes out of a study of T cell repertoires in cytomegalovirus infection. As to this clonotype: Its antigen is as yet unknown.

CDR3 length: 14 residues. V was clipped by 5 bases and J by 3 bases; unmatched bases: 6. TCRdb analysed the reads with MiXCR anew, one entry per CDR3 protein. The repertoire holds under 850,000 distinct CDR3 sequences, 35% seen once, with around 2.6% in the top ten. Study conclusions and caveats: CMV-specific TCR beta clonotypes restricted by HLA-C dominated the ex vivo response.

This clonotype originated in a human donor in good health (CMV status not recorded). Some clones in this sample may be carry-over from other donors' samples. The sample was PBMCs. This chain links TRBV12-3 or TRBV12-4 with TRBJ1-2; 7 nucleotides align to TRBD1. In nucleotides, the CDR3 is TGTGCCAGCAGTACCTCCGGGACAGACTATGGCTACACCTTC. This sequence encodes CASSTSGTDYGYTF.